This entry lists 26 T cell receptor beta chains sequenced from one sample in a study of control samples from healthy donors and cancer patients. Measured with immunoSEQ multiplex PCR; TCRdb has only the in-frame clones, and not every one. This table holds about 83,000 clones, 75% to 95% found once. Sequencing used blood. Source of these receptors: a man aged 45-65 years in good health.

This chain connects TRBV7-2 to TRBJ1-6, with D unresolved. CDR1 SGHTA and CDR2 FQGNSA come from the germline V gene. Trimming pared 0 bases from V and 3 bases from J, leaving 9 bases between. The CDR3 is 16 amino acids. The CDR3 protein is CASSLAFGVYNSPLHF. CDR3 sequence (DNA): TGTGCCAGCAGCTTAGCGTTTGGGGTCTATAATTCACCCCTCCACTTT.

The chain links TRBV7-8 to TRBJ2-3; 7 nucleotides match TRBD1. This CDR3 has 14 amino acids. The V and J ends lost 8 bases and 2 bases, in that order; junction bases with no gene match: 7. Germline V gives CDR1 SGHVS, CDR2 FQNEAQ. Here the CDR3 DNA reads TGTGCCAGCGGCTCCGGGACAGTCACAGATACGCAGTATTTT. Protein sequence: CASGSGTVTDTQYF.

The rearrangement joins TRBV7-2 to TRBJ2-3, with D uncertain. This CDR3 has 13 residues. Trimming removed 6 bases from V and 4 bases from J, with 11 bases in between. Per the germline V gene, CDR1 is SGHTA and CDR2 is FQGNSA. The CDR3 loop is CASRVSRADTQYF. CDR3 nucleotides: TGTGCCAGCAGGGTCAGTCGTGCAGATACGCAGTATTTT.

This chain links TRBV5-6 with TRBJ1-2; a possible D gene is TRBD1 (6 bases). Looked up from germline, CDR1 is SGHDT and CDR2 is YYEEEE. The CDR3 runs 13 residues. V was clipped by 2 bases and J by 8 bases, with 13 bases between them. The CDR3 reads CASSLGQGMGYTF. The CDR3 nucleotides read TGTGCCAGCAGCTTAGGGCAGGGGATGGGCTACACCTTC.

V usage is TRBV10-3 and J usage is TRBJ1-4; D is unresolved. V lost 6 bases and J lost 0, with 11 bases in between. The CDR3 is 15 residues long. Germline V gene data show CDR1 as ENHRY and CDR2 as SYGVKD. The CDR3 region is CAIRDSYATNEKLFF. The CDR3 coding sequence is TGTGCCATCAGGGATTCATACGCAACTAATGAAAAACTGTTTTTT.

CDR3 residues: CASSLEHLNSPLHF. The CDR3 DNA follows: TGTGCCAGCAGCTTGGAACACCTTAATTCACCCCTCCACTTT. The chain uses TRBV5-6 and TRBJ1-6, with D uncertain. V lost 0 bases, J lost 6 bases, and 7 bases lay in between. The CDR3 length is 14 residues. In germline, CDR1 is SGHDT, CDR2 YYEEEE.

The chain has TRBV10-2 and TRBJ2-3, with 13 bases matching TRBD2. Looked up from germline, CDR1 is WSHSY and CDR2 is SAAADI. CDR3 length equals 15 residues. V lost 5 bases to trimming and J lost 7 bases; unmatched junction nucleotides: 6. As DNA, the CDR3 is TGCGCCAGCAGTTCGGGACTAGCGGGGATGTATACGCAGTATTTT. Amino acids: CASSSGLAGMYTQYF.

The rearrangement uses TRBV6-6 and TRBJ2-7, with TRBD1 matching 8 bases. V was clipped by 6 bases and J by 3 bases; unmatched bases: 7. Germline CDR1 reads MNHNY; CDR2 reads SVGAGI (reference sequence). The CDR3 is 14 amino acids. The CDR3 sequence is CASSSGTGYYEQYF. The CDR3 DNA follows: TGTGCCAGCAGCTCCGGGACAGGTTACTACGAGCAGTACTTC.

The V gene is TRBV10-1, the J gene TRBJ1-1; 7 bases fit TRBD1. Germline lookup yields CDR1 WNHNN and CDR2 SYGVQD (reference sequence). CDR3 length: 14 residues. V lost 5 bases, J lost 6 bases, and 9 bases stayed unmatched. CDR3 DNA: TGCGCCAGCAGTCTTACAGGGGTCAACGCTGAAGCTTTCTTT. This encodes CASSLTGVNAEAFF.

The V call is TRBV10-2, the J call TRBJ1-2, with 7 positions matching TRBD1. V dropped 8 bases and J dropped 1; count of bases not matched to a gene: 10. The V gene's germline CDR1 is WSHSY and CDR2 SAAADI. This CDR3 comprises 15 residues. The CDR3 coding sequence is TGCGCCAGCGGGACAGAGGTTCTATTTAACTATGGCTACACCTTC. Its protein is CASGTEVLFNYGYTF.

The chain couples TRBV29-1 to TRBJ1-1, with D unresolved. V lost 7 bases to trimming and J lost 3 bases, with 6 bases between them. Germline values: CDR1 SQVTM, CDR2 ANQGSEA. This CDR3 spans 10 amino acids. The CDR3, as DNA: TGCAGCGCCCGGCACACTGAAGCTTTCTTT. Amino acid sequence: CSARHTEAFF.

This chain connects TRBV5-1 to TRBJ2-5; D is undetermined. Germline lookup yields CDR1 SGHRS and CDR2 YFSETQ. Trimming cost V 0 bases and J 4 bases, with 16 bases left between them. CDR3 length: 16 residues. CDR3 sequence (DNA): TGCGCCAGCAGCTTGGGATTTGCGACTGCTTCAGAGACCCAGTACTTC. Protein sequence: CASSLGFATASETQYF.

The chain is built from TRBV7-2 and TRBJ1-2; 8 positions agree with TRBD1. The CDR3 extends over 14 amino acids. Germline CDR1 SGHTA, CDR2 FQGNSA. V lost 1 base to trimming and J lost 7 bases; unmatched junction nucleotides: 5. The chain's CDR3 is CASSLVTGGSGYTF. The CDR3 DNA follows: TGTGCCAGCAGCTTAGTCACAGGGGGAAGTGGCTACACCTTC.

CDR3 DNA: TGTGCCAGCAGCTTAGTTAGTCAAGACCAGCCCCAGCATTTT. Translated: CASSLVSQDQPQHF. This sequence joins TRBV7-9 and TRBJ1-5; D gene uncertain. Germline CDR1 is SEHNR and CDR2 is FQNEAQ (reference sequence). The CDR3 totals 14 residues. V was trimmed by 1 base and J by 7 bases, leaving 11 bases between them.

CDR3 residues: CASSLPVNSSPLHF. The CDR3 DNA is TGTGCCAGCAGCTTACCCGTTAATAGTTCACCCCTCCACTTT. The chain has TRBV7-9 and TRBJ1-6; the D is unclear. The CDR3 loop spans 14 amino acids. Trimming pared 2 bases from V and 9 bases from J, leaving 11 bases between. CDR1 SEHNR and CDR2 FQNEAQ come from the germline V gene (reference sequence).

The V call is TRBV5-1, the J call TRBJ2-3, with D tentatively TRBD1 or TRBD2 (5 bases each). The CDR3 loop spans 15 amino acids. Trimming stripped 5 bases from V and 0 bases from J, with 13 bases between. Per the germline V gene, CDR1 is SGHRS and CDR2 is YFSETQ. CDR3 region: CASREGTSSTDTQYF. The CDR3 DNA is TGCGCCAGCAGAGAGGGGACCTCTAGCACAGATACGCAGTATTTT.

This chain uses TRBV11-2 with TRBJ1-6; D might be TRBD1 (6 bases). Germline CDR1 reads SGHAT; CDR2 reads FQNNGV. The CDR3 has 14 residues. The V gene lost 1 base and the J gene lost 9 bases, with 10 bases spanning the gap. The CDR3: CASSLVRRGSPLHF. The CDR3 DNA reads TGTGCCAGCAGCTTAGTCCGCAGGGGTTCACCCCTCCACTTT.

The chain links TRBV6-6 to TRBJ2-7; D might be TRBD1 or TRBD2, each matching 6 bases. CDR1 and CDR2 (germline): MNHNY, SVGAGI (reference sequence). Trimming cost V 11 bases and J 3 bases, with 26 bases left between them. The CDR3 has 16 residues. The CDR3 region has the DNA TGTGCCGGAGCAGACTCGGGGGAAAGGGGGAGCTACGAGCAGTACTTC. Amino acids: CAGADSGERGSYEQYF.

The chain links TRBV29-1 to TRBJ2-1; 9 bases are a match to TRBD1. V shed 4 bases, J shed 5 bases, and the junction held 12 bases outside the gene matches. The CDR3 is 16 residues long. Germline V gene lookup returns CDR1 SQVTM and CDR2 ANQGSEA. The CDR3 DNA sequence: TGCAGCGTTGGAAACAGGGGGCGAAGAAGAGACAATGAGCAGTTCTTC. Translating it yields CSVGNRGRRRDNEQFF.

The chain has TRBV11-2 and TRBJ2-1; D perhaps matches TRBD2 (6 bases). Trimming removed 6 bases at V and 7 bases at J, with 13 bases between. Germline V gene data show CDR1 as SGHAT and CDR2 as FQNNGV. There are 13 residues in the CDR3. CDR3 sequence reads: CASRVGGANEQFF. CDR3 DNA: TGTGCCAGCAGAGTTGGAGGGGCTAATGAGCAGTTCTTC.

V gene TRBV19 combines with J gene TRBJ1-6, with a tentative D call TRBD1 (5 bases). CDR1 LNHDA and CDR2 SQIVND come from the germline V gene (reference sequence). The V end lost 5 bases, the J end lost 6 bases, and 11 bases lay between the germline ends. The CDR3 sequence is 14 residues long. The CDR3: CASSERDFNSPLHF. DNA for the CDR3: TGTGCCAGTAGTGAACGGGACTTTAATTCACCCCTCCACTTT.

The table lists this clone with a few counts. CDR3 loop: CASSRDLTGGYTF. In DNA form, the CDR3 reads TGCGCCAGCAGCCGGGATCTAACGGGTGGCTACACCTTC. The chain uses TRBV10-1 and TRBJ1-2; D is undetermined. The V end was cut by 6 bases, the J end by 7 bases, with 15 bases between. CDR3 length: 13 amino acids. Germline CDR1 and CDR2: WNHNN and SYGVQD (reference sequence).

This clone was detected once. The chain employs TRBV9 and TRBJ1-1; D is unresolved. The CDR3 totals 14 residues. CDR1 and CDR2 (germline): SGDLS, YYNGEE. V was clipped by 0 bases and J by 1 base, with 7 bases between them. DNA for the CDR3: TGTGCCAGCAGCGTAGAGACGGAGAACACTGAAGCTTTCTTT. Its translation: CASSVETENTEAFF.

This chain uses TRBV7-9 with TRBJ1-2; tentative D call: TRBD1 (6 bases). V lost 1 base and J lost 4, with 10 bases in between. The CDR3 spans 14 residues. Per the germline V gene, CDR1 is SEHNR and CDR2 is FQNEAQ (reference sequence). DNA of the CDR3: TGTGCCAGCAGCTTAGAAGGGGGGCTCTATGGCTACACCTTC. Its translation is CASSLEGGLYGYTF.

The chain uses TRBV7-9 and TRBJ2-5, with D possibly matching TRBD2 (7 bases). Germline CDR1 is SEHNR and CDR2 is FQNEAQ (reference sequence). The length of the CDR3 is 17 residues. The V end lost 7 bases, the J end lost 2 bases, and 23 bases lay between the germline ends. The CDR3 loop reads CASTKGAGRGLQETQYF. The DNA for the CDR3 is TGTGCCAGCACCAAAGGGGCGGGGCGGGGGCTACAAGAGACCCAGTACTTC.

V is TRBV5-1 and J is TRBJ2-3, with 8 bases lining up with TRBD2. J lost 3 bases, V lost 6 bases, and 12 bases had no gene match. The V gene's germline CDR1 is SGHRS and CDR2 YFSETQ. The CDR3 sequence is 16 residues long. The CDR3 coding sequence is TGCGCCAGCACCTGGGGCGGGGGGAGAGTGACAGATACGCAGTATTTT. It codes for CASTWGGGRVTDTQYF.